Each of the 10 T cell receptor beta chains below was sequenced from the same sample in a study of cytomegalovirus exposure and HLA in healthy donors. Use of 60 Vbeta and 13 Jbeta primers characterized the PCR. Repertoires were generated with immunoSEQ multiplex PCR, while TCRdb's copy carries only in-frame clones and drops some. The data show 95,000 to 150,000 clones, 65% to 80% seen once. Sequences were obtained from PBMCs. The source of these receptors is a human donor in good health.

The V gene is TRBV7-9, the J gene TRBJ2-5; D is uncertain. The CDR3 spans 14 residues. Trimming removed 5 bases at V and 2 bases at J, with 12 bases between. CDR1 and CDR2 from the germline V gene are SEHNR and FQNEAQ (reference sequence). CDR3 coding DNA: TGTGCCAGCAGCCCCACGTACACGCAAGAGACCCAGTACTTC. Protein: CASSPTYTQETQYF.

The V and J genes are TRBV7-9 and TRBJ1-1, with 10 positions matching TRBD1. The germline V gene encodes CDR1 SEHNR and CDR2 FQNEAQ (reference sequence). CDR3 length equals 18 residues. Trimming removed 2 bases from V and 1 base from J; junction bases left unmatched: 10. The CDR3 bases are TGTGCCAGCAGCTTATCCGTGACAGGGGGCTCCCCGAACACTGAAGCTTTCTTT. It is translated as CASSLSVTGGSPNTEAFF.

The chain recombines TRBV30 with TRBJ2-2; TRBD1 might be the D (6 bases). Trimming left V 1 base short and J 5 bases short, with 11 bases between. CDR3 length: 14 residues. Germline-derived CDR1 and CDR2 are GTSNPN and SVGIG (reference sequence). CDR3 loop: CAWSGGTTTGELFF. The CDR3 DNA sequence: TGTGCCTGGAGTGGAGGGACAACAACCGGGGAGCTGTTTTTT.

This clone has a handful of counts. The V and J genes are TRBV5-8 and TRBJ2-7; 10 nucleotides match TRBD2. Germline CDR1 SGHTS, CDR2 YDEGEE. This CDR3 comprises 14 residues. CDR3 amino acids: CAASGREFPYEQYF. The CDR3 DNA is TGTGCAGCGAGCGGGAGGGAATTCCCCTACGAGCAGTACTTC.

The chain carries TRBV11-2 and TRBJ1-2; possibly TRBD1 for D (5 bases). V lost 5 bases and J 2 bases, leaving 9 bases between the germline ends. There are 13 residues in the CDR3. CDR1 is SGHAT and CDR2 is FQNNGV in the germline V gene. The CDR3: CASSVQENYGYTF. In nucleotides, the CDR3 is TGTGCCAGCAGCGTACAGGAAAACTATGGCTACACCTTC.

This chain uses TRBV28 with TRBJ2-1; 7 positions agree with TRBD1. The CDR3 extends over 14 amino acids. V dropped 2 bases and J dropped 3; count of bases not matched to a gene: 1. Germline CDR1 MDHEN, CDR2 SYDVKM. The CDR3 coding sequence is TGTGCCAGCAGTTTACGGGACAGCTACAATGAGCAGTTCTTC. It specifies CASSLRDSYNEQFF.

The chain employs TRBV18 and TRBJ2-7; weak D call: TRBD1 (6 bases). CDR1 and CDR2 (germline): KGHSH, LQKENI. With 0 bases removed from V and 3 bases from J, the gap between germline ends came to 18 bases. CDR3 size: 17 residues. CDR3: CASSPPPDRSYNYEQYF. In nucleotides, the CDR3 is TGTGCCAGCTCACCACCCCCTGACAGGAGTTATAACTACGAGCAGTACTTC.

This clone was detected a few times. This chain connects TRBV27 to TRBJ2-3; 7 nucleotides match TRBD1. Germline V gives CDR1 MNHEY, CDR2 SMNVEV (reference sequence). This CDR3 comprises 16 residues. V shed 5 bases and J 0 bases; nucleotides not matched to a gene: 8. CDR3 protein: CASSNRGPSSTDTQYF. The DNA of the CDR3 is TGTGCCAGCAGTAACAGGGGACCGTCTAGCACAGATACGCAGTATTTT.

J is TRBJ2-5 and V is TRBV19; 12 positions agree with TRBD2. The DNA end lines up better with TRBJ2-7; the J call may be wrong. The CDR3 is 16 residues long. From germline, CDR1 is LNHDA and CDR2 SQIVND (reference sequence). CDR3 residues: CASSSPGLAGTYEQYF. CDR3 nucleotide sequence: TGTGCCAGTAGTTCCCCGGGACTAGCGGGCACCTACGAGCAGTACTTC.

CDR3 coding DNA: TGTGCCAGCAGACCATTAGGCGGGGGTTCCTACAATGAGCAGTTCTTC. Its protein product is CASRPLGGGSYNEQFF. The chain joins TRBV5-5 to TRBJ2-1; 7 nucleotides line up with TRBD2. Trimming cost V 5 bases and J 1 base; bases outside gene matches: 9. CDR3 length equals 16 residues. The germline CDR1 and CDR2 sequences are SGHKS and YYEKEE (reference sequence).